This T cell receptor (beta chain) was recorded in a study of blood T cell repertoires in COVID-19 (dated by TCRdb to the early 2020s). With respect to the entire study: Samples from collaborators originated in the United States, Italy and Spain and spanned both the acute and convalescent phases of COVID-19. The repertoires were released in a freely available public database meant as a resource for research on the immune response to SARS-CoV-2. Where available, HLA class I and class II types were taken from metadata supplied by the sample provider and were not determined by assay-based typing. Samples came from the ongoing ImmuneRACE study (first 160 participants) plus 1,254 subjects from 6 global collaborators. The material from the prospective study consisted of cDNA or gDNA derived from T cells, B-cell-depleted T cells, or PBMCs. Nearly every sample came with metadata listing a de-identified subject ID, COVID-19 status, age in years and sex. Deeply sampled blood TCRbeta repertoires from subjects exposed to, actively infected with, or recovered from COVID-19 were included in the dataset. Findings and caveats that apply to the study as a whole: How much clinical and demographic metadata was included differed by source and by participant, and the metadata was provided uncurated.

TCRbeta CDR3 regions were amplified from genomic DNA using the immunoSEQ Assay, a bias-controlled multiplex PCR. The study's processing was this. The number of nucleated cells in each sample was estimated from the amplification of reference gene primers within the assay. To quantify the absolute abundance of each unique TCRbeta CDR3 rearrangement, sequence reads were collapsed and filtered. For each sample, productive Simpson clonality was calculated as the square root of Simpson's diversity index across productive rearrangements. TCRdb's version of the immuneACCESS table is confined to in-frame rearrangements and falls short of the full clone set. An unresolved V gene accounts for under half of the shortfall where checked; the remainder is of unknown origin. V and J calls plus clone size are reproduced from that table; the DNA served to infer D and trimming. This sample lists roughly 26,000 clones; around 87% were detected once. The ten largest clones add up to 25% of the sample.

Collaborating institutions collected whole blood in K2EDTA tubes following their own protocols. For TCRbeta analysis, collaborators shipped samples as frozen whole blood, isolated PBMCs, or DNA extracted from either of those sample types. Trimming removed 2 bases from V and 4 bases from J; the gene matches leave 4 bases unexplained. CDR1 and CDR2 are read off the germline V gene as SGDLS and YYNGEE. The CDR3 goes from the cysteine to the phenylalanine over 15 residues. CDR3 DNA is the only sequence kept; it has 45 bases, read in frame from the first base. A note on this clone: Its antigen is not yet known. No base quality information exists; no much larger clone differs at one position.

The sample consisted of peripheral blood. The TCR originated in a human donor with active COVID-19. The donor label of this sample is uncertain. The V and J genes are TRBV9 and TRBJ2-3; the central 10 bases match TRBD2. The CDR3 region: CASSVSGGGPDTQYF. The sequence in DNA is TGTGCCAGCAGCGTGAGCGGGGGGGGGCCAGATACGCAGTATTTT.